These 28 T cell receptor beta chains came from one sample sequenced in a study of beta chain features in type 1 diabetes. Reverse transcription of all isolated RNA meant that expressed TCRB transcripts were sequenced. TCRdb keeps only in-frame clones here, not all; method: immunoSEQ multiplex PCR. The table includes 250,000 to 300,000 clones, about 7.8% detected once. The source material was central memory CD4+ T cells from blood. The receptor set was obtained from a woman in her late teens or twenties in good health.

This clone was counted at least ten times. The V gene is TRBV10-3, the J gene TRBJ2-4; weak D call: TRBD1 (5 bases). The ends were cut back, 2 bases at V and 7 bases at J, with 15 bases in the middle. The CDR3 has 15 residues. The V gene's germline CDR1 is ENHRY and CDR2 SYGVKD. The CDR3 nucleotides are TGTGCCATCAGTGAGACCTCAGGACAAGGGAACATTCAGTACTTC. Amino acid sequence: CAISETSGQGNIQYF.

This clone was seen many times. The J gene is TRBJ2-1, the V gene TRBV14, with D unresolved. Deletions cut 4 bases from V and 8 bases from J, with 15 bases between. From germline, CDR1 is SGHDN and CDR2 FVKESK. The CDR3 contains 14 residues. CDR3 loop: CASSPDLGYYEQFF. The CDR3 nucleotides are TGTGCCAGCAGCCCAGATTTGGGTTACTATGAGCAGTTCTTC.

V usage is TRBV11-1 and J usage is TRBJ2-2, with TRBD1 identical over 8 bases. The V gene's germline CDR1 is SGHAT and CDR2 FQDESV (reference sequence). CDR3 length: 16 residues. V shed 5 bases and J 2 bases; nucleotides not matched to a gene: 7. The CDR3 nucleotides are TGTGCCAGCAGCCTCTCCGGGACAGGAAACACCGGGGAGCTGTTTTTT. Amino acid sequence: CASSLSGTGNTGELFF.

This chain connects TRBV7-2 to TRBJ2-7, with D perhaps matching TRBD1 (6 bases). The V end lost 2 bases, the J end lost 6 bases, and 20 bases lay between the germline ends. The CDR3 consists of 16 residues. CDR1 is SGHTA, CDR2 FQGNSA, per germline. CDR3 in amino acids: CASSLRLDSARREQYF. In nucleotides, the CDR3 is TGTGCCAGCAGCTTAAGATTGGACAGCGCTCGTCGCGAGCAGTACTTC.

This clone occurred a few times. CDR3: CASRLAEQFF. In nucleotides, the CDR3 is TGTGCCAGCAGATTGGCTGAGCAGTTCTTC. The rearrangement uses TRBV2 and TRBJ2-1; the D is unclear. The germline V gene has CDR1 SNHLY and CDR2 FYNNEI. This CDR3 contains 10 residues. Trimming shortened V by 6 bases and J by 9 bases, and 6 bases separated the two germline ends.

The table lists this clone with a few counts. The genes are TRBV7-9 and TRBJ2-1; D is possibly TRBD2 (6 bases). Germline V CDR1 and CDR2: SEHNR, FQNEAQ (reference sequence). With 1 base removed from V and 2 bases from J, the gap between germline ends came to 9 bases. This CDR3 has 15 amino acids. CDR3 in amino acids: CASSLEGGPYNEQFF. CDR3 nucleotides: TGTGCCAGCAGCTTAGAGGGAGGCCCCTACAATGAGCAGTTCTTC.

This rearrangement joins TRBV29-1 to TRBJ2-5; TRBD2 matches 13 bases. CDR3 size: 16 residues. J was trimmed by 7 bases and V by 7 bases; bases with no gene match: 15. Germline loops: CDR1 SQVTM, CDR2 ANQGSEA. The CDR3 here is CSASGLAGVKLGTQYF. In DNA form, the CDR3 reads TGCAGCGCCTCCGGACTAGCGGGAGTTAAATTAGGGACCCAGTACTTC. Full variable domain (remainder filled in from reference TRBV29-1 and TRBJ2-5): SAVISQKPSRDICQRGTSLTIQCQVDSQVTMMFWYRQQPGQSLTLIATANQGSEATYESGFVIDKFPISRPNLTFSTLTVSNMSPEDSSIYLCSASGLAGVKLGTQYFGPGTRLLVL.

This clone was seen only a few times. The chain employs TRBV19 and TRBJ1-2; 9 bases agree with TRBD1. The germline gives CDR1 LNHDA, CDR2 SQIVND (reference sequence). The ends lost 6 bases at V and 0 bases at J; junction bases unmatched: 5. The CDR3 consists of 15 residues. The CDR3, as DNA: TGTGCCAGTAGCATACAGGGGGCATCTAACTATGGCTACACCTTC. Translating it yields CASSIQGASNYGYTF. The full variable domain, its missing parts supplied by reference TRBV19 and TRBJ1-2, is DGGITQSPKYLFRKEGQNVTLSCEQNLNHDAMYWYRQDPGQGLRLIYYSQIVNDFQKGDIAEGYSVSREKKESFPLTVTSAQKNPTAFYLCASSIQGASNYGYTFGSGTRLTVV.

This clone has only a few counts. The V gene is TRBV7-2, the J gene TRBJ2-5; D perhaps matches TRBD1 (6 bases). Germline-derived CDR1 and CDR2 are SGHTA and FQGNSA. Trimming shortened V by 2 bases and J by 4 bases, and 14 bases separated the two germline ends. CDR3 size: 15 residues. The CDR3 sequence is CASSLKGVGGETQYF. CDR3 DNA sequence: TGTGCCAGCAGCTTAAAGGGAGTAGGGGGAGAGACCCAGTACTTC.

The table lists this clone with a few counts. The V call is TRBV7-2, the J call TRBJ1-2; D not certain. The V and J ends lost 2 bases and 8 bases respectively, with 12 bases between them. The CDR3 loop spans 13 amino acids. CDR1 and CDR2 from the germline V gene are SGHTA and FQGNSA. The CDR3 nucleotides are TGTGCCAGCAGCTTATCCCAGGTGTCCGGCTACACCTTC. Translation: CASSLSQVSGYTF. Combining the CDR3 with reference TRBV7-2 and TRBJ1-2 gives the whole variable domain GAGVSQSPSNKVTEKGKDVELRCDPISGHTALYWYRQSLGQGLEFLIYFQGNSAPDKSGLPSDRFSAERTGGSVSTLTIQRTQQEDSAVYLCASSLSQVSGYTFGSGTRLTVV.

There are a few counts of this clone. The chain joins TRBV25-1 to TRBJ1-2; TRBD1 is a possible D gene (6 bases). The CDR3 is 15 amino acids. The germline V and J ends were trimmed by 2 bases and 5 bases, with 15 bases remaining between them. Germline CDR1 is MGHDK and CDR2 is SYGVNS. The CDR3 here is CASSEVVGGKYGYTF. As DNA, the CDR3 is TGTGCCAGCAGTGAAGTAGTGGGGGGCAAATATGGCTACACCTTC.

This clone was detected ten times or more. The chain links TRBV5-4 to TRBJ2-5; D may be TRBD1 (6 bases). Germline loops: CDR1 SGHNT, CDR2 YYREEE (reference sequence). The CDR3 runs 14 residues. The V gene lost 3 bases and the J gene lost 1 base, with 10 bases spanning the gap. CDR3 loop: CASSYGTFQETQYF. CDR3 coding DNA: TGTGCCAGCAGCTACGGGACATTCCAAGAGACCCAGTACTTC.

About this clone itself: Other DNA sequences in the same sample also yield this CDR3. The chain employs TRBV6-5 and TRBJ2-5; D uncertain. Looked up from germline, CDR1 is MNHEY and CDR2 is SVGAGI. The CDR3 length is 11 residues. The V end lost 4 bases, the J end lost 4 bases, and 4 bases lay between the germline ends. The CDR3: CASSLAETQYF. CDR3 nucleotides: TGTGCCAGCAGTTTAGCAGAGACCCAGTACTTC.

The V and J genes are TRBV25-1 and TRBJ1-1; D not certain. Per the germline V gene, CDR1 is MGHDK and CDR2 is SYGVNS. The CDR3 has 13 amino acids. Between the trimmed V and J ends, which lost 2 bases and 4 bases, there was a span of 8 bases. The CDR3 DNA reads as TGTGCCAGCAGTGAACAGCAAGGCACTGAAGCTTTCTTT. This codes for CASSEQQGTEAFF.

As DNA, the CDR3 is TGCGCCAGCAGCCAAGGTCTAGCGGGGGCCTACAATGAGCAGTTCTTC. Amino acid sequence: CASSQGLAGAYNEQFF. This chain links TRBV4-3 with TRBJ2-1; TRBD2 matches at 10 bases. The CDR3 length is 16 residues. V lost 1 base and J lost 2; bases outside the gene matches: 2. Per germline, CDR1 LGHNA and CDR2 YSLEER.

This clone has just a few counts. With a much larger clone just one base away, this may be a read error. The V gene is TRBV14, the J gene TRBJ2-1; possible D gene TRBD2, 5 bases. The CDR3 length is 11 residues. Germline V gene data show CDR1 as SGHDN and CDR2 as FVKESK. The V end was cut by 4 bases, the J end by 12 bases, with 10 bases between. DNA of the CDR3: TGTGCCAGCAGCCGAGGGCTACTGCAGTTCTTC. As protein: CASSRGLLQFF.

This clone was counted many times. This chain links TRBV28 with TRBJ1-6; 8 nucleotides align to TRBD1. Trimming cost V 5 bases and J 14 bases; bases outside gene matches: 14. The V gene's germline CDR1 is MDHEN and CDR2 SYDVKM. The CDR3 length is 15 residues. The CDR3 loop is CASSPSRQGMRTLHF. CDR3 bases: TGTGCCAGCAGTCCATCCCGACAGGGGATGAGGACCCTCCACTTT.

This clone was seen a few times. This rearrangement joins TRBV30 to TRBJ1-2; D unclear. Germline values: CDR1 GTSNPN, CDR2 SVGIG (reference sequence). The CDR3 spans 14 residues. Trimming took off 2 bases at V and 6 bases at J, with 16 bases between the two ends. Here the CDR3 reads CAWSPGLVGDGYTF. DNA for the CDR3: TGTGCCTGGAGTCCAGGTTTGGTCGGTGATGGCTACACCTTC. Together with reference TRBV30 and TRBJ1-2, the CDR3 gives the full variable domain: SQTIHQWPATLVQPVGSPLSLECTVEGTSNPNLYWYRQAAGRGLQLLFYSVGIGQISSEVPQNLSASRPQDRQFILSSKKLLLSDSGFYLCAWSPGLVGDGYTFGSGTRLTVV.

This clone appeared many times. This sequence joins TRBV7-9 and TRBJ2-5, with 7 bases identical to TRBD1. The V and J ends lost 5 bases and 1 base, in that order; junction bases with no gene match: 7. The CDR3 consists of 15 residues. In germline, CDR1 is SEHNR, CDR2 FQNEAQ (reference sequence). This CDR3 is CASSLGGAGQETQYF. CDR3 coding DNA: TGTGCCAGCAGCCTAGGGGGCGCGGGCCAAGAGACCCAGTACTTC.

The chain uses TRBV19 and TRBJ2-3; no definite D call. Deletions cut 3 bases from V and 7 bases from J, with 11 bases between. Germline loops: CDR1 LNHDA, CDR2 SQIVND (reference sequence). The CDR3 contains 13 residues. The CDR3 loop reads CASSIAGSNTQYF. The CDR3 DNA sequence: TGTGCCAGTAGTATCGCAGGTTCGAATACGCAGTATTTT.

A few counts support this clone. CDR3 residues: CASSPGTGHGYTF. DNA for the CDR3: TGTGCCAGCAGTCCCGGGACTGGGCATGGCTACACCTTC. The chain is built from TRBV6-5 and TRBJ1-2; D perhaps matches TRBD1 (5 bases). The CDR3 totals 13 residues. CDR1 is MNHEY and CDR2 is SVGAGI in the germline V gene. V was clipped by 5 bases and J by 6 bases, with 13 bases between them.

This clone was observed a handful of times. The chain uses TRBV9 and TRBJ2-3; 7 bases are shared with TRBD2. The trim removed 5 bases at V and 4 bases at J, leaving 7 bases unmatched. The CDR3 consists of 14 residues. Germline CDR1 and CDR2: SGDLS and YYNGEE. The CDR3 loop is CASRALATSDTQYF. CDR3 DNA sequence: TGTGCCAGCAGAGCACTAGCGACCTCAGATACGCAGTATTTT.

Ten or more counts support this clone. This rearrangement joins TRBV18 to TRBJ2-3, with unresolved D. The CDR3 is made up of 13 amino acids. V lost 5 bases and J lost 3, with 9 bases in between. CDR1 is KGHSH and CDR2 is LQKENI in the germline V gene. CDR3 loop: CASSVSLTDTQYF. As DNA, the CDR3 is TGTGCCAGCTCAGTATCCCTGACAGATACGCAGTATTTT.

The gene calls are TRBV9 and TRBJ1-6; D is undetermined. CDR1 and CDR2 (germline): SGDLS, YYNGEE. CDR3 size: 14 residues. V dropped 1 base and J dropped 7 bases, with 9 bases sitting between them. The CDR3, as DNA: TGTGCCAGCAGCGTAAAGGCAGTAAATTCACCCCTCCACTTT. Its translation is CASSVKAVNSPLHF.

In its sample, this clone was seen a few times. V and J are TRBV11-1 and TRBJ2-3; TRBD1 is a possible D gene (5 bases). The ends were cut back, 4 bases at V and 2 bases at J, with 10 bases in the middle. Germline assignment: CDR1 SGHAT and CDR2 FQDESV (reference sequence). This CDR3 is built from 14 residues. This chain's CDR3 is CASSSGHHTDTQYF. The CDR3 DNA follows: TGTGCCAGCAGCTCCGGACACCACACAGATACGCAGTATTTT.

This clone was counted between two and nine times. The J gene is TRBJ2-7, the V gene TRBV7-2; D possibly corresponds to TRBD1 (7 bases). The CDR3 runs 14 residues. Germline loops: CDR1 SGHTA, CDR2 FQGNSA. V was cut by 6 bases and J by 4 bases, with 16 bases left in between. The CDR3 bases are TGTGCCAGCAGTTCGACTGCAGGGGGGTACGAGCAGTACTTC. Translating it yields CASSSTAGGYEQYF.

The rearrangement uses TRBV7-6 and TRBJ1-4; D unresolved. Germline V gene lookup returns CDR1 SGHVS and CDR2 FNYEAQ. The ends were cut back, 0 bases at V and 4 bases at J, with 3 bases in the middle. The CDR3 sequence is 13 residues long. The CDR3 region has the DNA TGTGCCAGCAGCTTAGCCCTTAATGAAAAACTGTTTTTT. Protein sequence: CASSLALNEKLFF.

This clone was counted between two and nine times. The chain couples TRBV11-1 to TRBJ1-3; D is undetermined. Trimming removed 6 bases from V and 4 bases from J, with 7 bases in between. Germline loops: CDR1 SGHAT, CDR2 FQDESV (reference sequence). The CDR3 has 12 residues. CDR3 in amino acids: CASSWIGNTIYF. The CDR3 nucleotides read TGTGCCAGCAGTTGGATCGGAAACACCATATATTTT. The whole variable domain, filled in from reference TRBV11-1 and TRBJ1-3, reads EAEVAQSPRYKITEKSQAVAFWCDPISGHATLYWYRQILGQGPELLVQFQDESVVDDSQLPKDRFSAERLKGVDSTLKIQPAELGDSAMYLCASSWIGNTIYFGEGSWLTVV.